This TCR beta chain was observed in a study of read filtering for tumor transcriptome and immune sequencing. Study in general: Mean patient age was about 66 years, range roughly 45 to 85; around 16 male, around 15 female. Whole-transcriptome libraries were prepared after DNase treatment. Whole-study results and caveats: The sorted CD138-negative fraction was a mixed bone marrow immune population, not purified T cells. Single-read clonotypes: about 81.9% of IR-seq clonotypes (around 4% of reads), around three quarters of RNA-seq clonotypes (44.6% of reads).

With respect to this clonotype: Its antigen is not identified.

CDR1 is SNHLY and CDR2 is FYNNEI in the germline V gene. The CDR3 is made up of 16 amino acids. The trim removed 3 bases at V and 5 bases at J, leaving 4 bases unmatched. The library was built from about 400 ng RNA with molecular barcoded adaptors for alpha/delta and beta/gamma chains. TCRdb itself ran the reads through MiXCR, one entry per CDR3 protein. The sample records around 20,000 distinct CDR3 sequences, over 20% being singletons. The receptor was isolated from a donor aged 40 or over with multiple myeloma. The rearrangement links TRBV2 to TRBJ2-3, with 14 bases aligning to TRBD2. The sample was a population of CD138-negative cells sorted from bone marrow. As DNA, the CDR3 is TGTGCCAGCAGTGACAGACTAGCGGGAGGGATAGATACGCAGTATTTT. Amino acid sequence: CASSDRLAGGIDTQYF.